This entry lists 8 T cell receptor beta chains sequenced from one sample in a study of OX40 agonist ivuxolimab in advanced cancers. The library was generated by the immunoSEQ multiplex PCR assay. The source is immuneACCESS, and TCRdb retained only in-frame sequences with V and J called. Part of the clones is not carried over; for the studies checked, unresolved V genes explain less than half of this, and the remainder is unexplained. The sample records over 80,000 clones, about 89% of which are singletons. The ten largest clones take up 0.43% of the sample. The material was CD4+ or CD8+ T cells sorted from blood, obtained in a trial of the OX40 agonist ivuxolimab. These receptors were taken from an adult with an advanced solid tumor such as melanoma, head and neck, liver or kidney cancer.

The rearrangement uses TRBV4-1 and TRBJ1-6; the match to TRBD1 covers 7 bases. The ends lost 0 bases at V and 10 bases at J; junction bases unmatched: 6. Germline loops: CDR1 MGHRA, CDR2 YSYEKL. The CDR3 has 15 amino acids. In DNA form, the CDR3 reads TGCGCCAGCAGCCAAGAGCTGACAGGGACCTCACCCCTCCACTTT. Amino acid sequence: CASSQELTGTSPLHF.

The chain joins TRBV19 to TRBJ1-1; D gene ambiguous. In germline, CDR1 is LNHDA, CDR2 SQIVND (reference sequence). The V gene lost 1 base and the J gene lost 0 bases, with 9 bases spanning the gap. The CDR3 sequence is 15 residues long. CDR3 sequence (DNA): TGTGCCAGTAGTATAGGCGGCCAGCTGAACACTGAAGCTTTCTTT. Translating gives CASSIGGQLNTEAFF.

CDR3 sequence: CASSLRLAGGGDTQYF. DNA for the CDR3: TGTGCCAGCAGCTTACGACTAGCGGGAGGGGGAGATACGCAGTATTTT. This chain connects TRBV5-4 to TRBJ2-3, with 14 bases lining up with TRBD2. The V and J ends lost 2 bases and 5 bases, in that order; junction bases with no gene match: 4. From germline, CDR1 is SGHNT and CDR2 YYREEE (reference sequence). The CDR3 length is 16 residues.

The rearrangement uses TRBV4-1 and TRBJ2-5, with D perhaps being TRBD1 or TRBD2 (6 bases each). V dropped 6 bases and J dropped 3 bases, with 8 bases sitting between them. Per the germline V gene, CDR1 is MGHRA and CDR2 is YSYEKL. There are 12 residues in the CDR3. The CDR3 loop reads CASRRGEETQYF. The DNA for the CDR3 is TGCGCCAGCAGGAGGGGGGAAGAGACCCAGTACTTC.

The CDR3 nucleotides read TGTGCCAGCAGTATCGGACAAGGGATAGATACGCAGTATTTT. This translates into CASSIGQGIDTQYF. This chain connects TRBV28 to TRBJ2-3, with a tentative D call TRBD1 (5 bases). Germline CDR1 reads MDHEN; CDR2 reads SYDVKM. V dropped 5 bases and J dropped 5 bases, with 14 bases sitting between them. This CDR3 has 14 residues.

This clone has just one count. The chain combines TRBV18 with TRBJ1-1; D not resolved. Trimming left V 6 bases short and J 4 bases short, with 15 bases between. Germline CDR1 is KGHSH and CDR2 is LQKENI. The CDR3 length is 14 residues. The chain's CDR3 is CASSLDERSTEAFF. The CDR3 DNA sequence: TGTGCCAGCTCCCTCGACGAAAGGAGCACTGAAGCTTTCTTT.

The chain couples TRBV28 to TRBJ1-1, with D hard to call. CDR1 is MDHEN, CDR2 SYDVKM, per germline. The CDR3 extends over 13 amino acids. V lost 7 bases and J lost 5, with 14 bases in between. The CDR3 DNA is TGTGCCAGCATTGGGATCTCGAGGACTGAAGCTTTCTTT. The encoded protein is CASIGISRTEAFF. Complete variable domain (other parts from reference TRBV28 and TRBJ1-1): DVKVTQSSRYLVKRTGEKVFLECVQDMDHENMFWYRQDPGLGLRLIYFSYDVKMKEKGDIPEGYSVSREKKERFSLILESASTNQTSMYLCASIGISRTEAFFGQGTRLTVV.

V and J are TRBV11-3 and TRBJ2-7; D call uncertain. Deletions cut 6 bases from V and 6 bases from J, with 9 bases between. The CDR3 is 11 amino acids. The germline V gene encodes CDR1 SGHNT and CDR2 YENEEA. CDR3: CASSPHGEQYF. CDR3 DNA: TGTGCCAGCAGTCCCCATGGCGAGCAGTACTTC.